This passage covers 31 T cell receptor beta chains from one sample sequenced in a study of shared T cell receptors in the human thymus. Data came from immunoSEQ multiplex PCR; TCRdb stores just in-frame clones and leaves some out. Among roughly 700,000 clones listed, 85% to 90% were seen once. Separately, the same data were catalogued under a study of human thymus T cells.

The sequenced sample was thymocytes. Source of these receptors: a boy in the first two years of life with a congenital heart defect.

The genes are TRBV7-9 and TRBJ2-3, with D possibly matching TRBD2 (6 bases). Germline V lookup: CDR1 SEHNR, CDR2 FQNEAQ (reference sequence). The CDR3 is made up of 15 amino acids. The V and J ends lost 5 bases and 1 base respectively, with 13 bases between them. DNA for the CDR3: TGTGCCAGCAGCGCCCGGGACTTACGCACAGATACGCAGTATTTT. This codes for CASSARDLRTDTQYF.

The rearrangement uses TRBV10-3 and TRBJ2-1; TRBD2 matches at 9 bases. Germline loops: CDR1 ENHRY, CDR2 SYGVKD. The CDR3 covers 15 residues. V dropped 0 bases and J dropped 9; count of bases not matched to a gene: 6. The chain's CDR3 is CAISESGGRAIEQFF. CDR3 DNA: TGTGCCATCAGTGAGTCTGGCGGGAGGGCCATTGAGCAGTTCTTC.

The chain uses TRBV5-1 and TRBJ1-1, with D perhaps TRBD1 (6 bases). Germline CDR1 reads SGHRS; CDR2 reads YFSETQ. CDR3 length: 13 residues. V lost 0 bases and J lost 8, with 11 bases in between. The CDR3 coding sequence is TGCGCCAGCAGCTTGGGGACAGCCCTCGAAGCTTTCTTT. It is translated as CASSLGTALEAFF.

The genes are TRBV4-2 and TRBJ2-7; D perhaps matches TRBD1 (6 bases). Trimming pared 1 base from V and 2 bases from J, leaving 15 bases between. Looked up from germline, CDR1 is LGHNA and CDR2 is YNFKEQ. This CDR3 has 16 residues. CDR3 bases: TGTGCCAGCAGCCAAGTTGCGCGGACAGTGACCTACGAGCAGTACTTC. Its translation: CASSQVARTVTYEQYF.

This clone was seen a single time. In DNA, the CDR3 is TGTGCCAGCAGCCGGGCCGCGAACACCGGGGAGCTGTTTTTT. Translating it yields CASSRAANTGELFF. This chain connects TRBV14 to TRBJ2-2; D unclear. This CDR3 is 14 amino acids long. V dropped 4 bases and J dropped 0 bases, with 6 bases sitting between them. CDR1 and CDR2 (germline): SGHDN, FVKESK.

This rearrangement joins TRBV14 to TRBJ2-7; 7 bases are shared with TRBD1. CDR1 SGHDN and CDR2 FVKESK come from the germline V gene. V lost 5 bases and J lost 2; bases outside the gene matches: 3. The CDR3 length is 13 residues. CDR3 residues: CASSNGQAYEQYF. DNA for the CDR3: TGTGCCAGCAGCAACGGACAGGCCTACGAGCAGTACTTC.

The V call is TRBV2, the J call TRBJ2-7; TRBD2 matches 12 bases. The V gene end was trimmed by 4 bases and the J gene end by 2 bases; junction bases not matched to a gene: 9. The germline V gene has CDR1 SNHLY and CDR2 FYNNEI. This CDR3 is 17 amino acids long. CDR3 protein: CASSGASGRALTYEQYF. The CDR3 bases are TGTGCCAGCAGTGGGGCTAGCGGGAGGGCCCTGACCTACGAGCAGTACTTC.

This chain links TRBV23-1 with TRBJ2-7; D is possibly TRBD1 (5 bases). TRBV23-1 is an open reading frame whose function is uncertain. Trimming shortened V by 10 bases and J by 5 bases, and 15 bases separated the two germline ends. CDR3 length: 12 amino acids. CDR3 bases: TGCGCCAAAAGGGGTCGGTGCGACGAGCAGTACTTC. This translates into CAKRGRCDEQYF.

The genes are TRBV4-1 and TRBJ2-7; 8 bases line up with TRBD1. This CDR3 has 15 amino acids. Germline CDR1 and CDR2: MGHRA and YSYEKL. The ends lost 2 bases at V and 4 bases at J; junction bases unmatched: 7. This CDR3 reads CASSQSRQGFYEQYF. CDR3 DNA sequence: TGCGCCAGCAGCCAATCTCGACAGGGGTTTTACGAGCAGTACTTC.

This chain joins TRBV7-9 and TRBJ1-5; D remains unclear. This CDR3 is built from 14 residues. CDR1 and CDR2 from the germline V gene are SEHNR and FQNEAQ (reference sequence). Trimming took off 3 bases at V and 2 bases at J, with 8 bases between the two ends. This CDR3 is CASSFGEGNQPQHF. The CDR3 nucleotides are TGTGCCAGCAGCTTCGGGGAGGGCAATCAGCCCCAGCATTTT.

The rearrangement joins TRBV7-9 to TRBJ2-7; 8 bases match TRBD2. This CDR3 comprises 16 residues. Looked up from germline, CDR1 is SEHNR and CDR2 is FQNEAQ (reference sequence). V dropped 2 bases and J dropped 3; count of bases not matched to a gene: 9. CDR3 region: CASSLSTSGADYEQYF. Here the CDR3 DNA reads TGTGCCAGCAGCTTAAGCACTAGCGGAGCAGACTACGAGCAGTACTTC.

V gene TRBV5-4 combines with J gene TRBJ2-1, with 13 positions matching TRBD2. CDR3 length: 15 residues. Germline CDR1 and CDR2: SGHNT and YYREEE (reference sequence). The V segment lost 3 bases and the J segment 9 bases; nucleotides outside the gene matches: 6. The CDR3 sequence: CASSSTSGRAVEQFF. The CDR3 nucleotides are TGTGCCAGCAGCTCCACTAGCGGGAGGGCCGTTGAGCAGTTCTTC.

In this sample, this clone turned up once. This chain uses TRBV11-2 with TRBJ2-7; 8 bases align to TRBD2. The CDR3 has 16 amino acids. Losses at the gene ends were 4 bases for V and 5 bases for J; bases not matched to a gene: 13. Germline CDR1 and CDR2: SGHAT and FQNNGV. This chain's CDR3 is CASSSPLAGGPNEQYF. The CDR3 DNA sequence: TGTGCCAGCAGCTCTCCACTGGCGGGAGGTCCCAACGAGCAGTACTTC.

J is TRBJ2-5 and V is TRBV29-1; 13 nucleotides agree with TRBD2. Looked up from germline, CDR1 is SQVTM and CDR2 is ANQGSEA. V dropped 0 bases and J dropped 5; count of bases not matched to a gene: 3. CDR3 length equals 15 residues. The CDR3 loop is CSVEDTSGRDETQYF. The CDR3 DNA reads TGCAGCGTTGAAGATACTAGCGGGAGGGATGAGACCCAGTACTTC.

This chain links TRBV28 with TRBJ2-1, with TRBD2 matching over 11 bases. V was pared by 3 bases and J by 2 bases, with 15 bases of the junction left unmatched. The CDR3 spans 20 residues. The germline V gene encodes CDR1 MDHEN and CDR2 SYDVKM. The CDR3 bases are TGTGCCAGCAGTTTCCGCCCCATTAGACTAGCGGGAAGAGCCTACAATGAGCAGTTCTTC. Translation gives CASSFRPIRLAGRAYNEQFF.

CDR3 amino acids: CASSLHHSGKAGELFF. The CDR3 nucleotides are TGCGCCAGCAGCTTGCATCACAGCGGGAAGGCCGGGGAGCTGTTTTTT. The chain recombines TRBV5-1 with TRBJ2-2; 7 nucleotides align to TRBD2. CDR3 length: 16 residues. Germline trimming cut 1 base from V and 6 bases from J; bases unmatched to any gene: 9. Germline CDR1 is SGHRS and CDR2 is YFSETQ.

This chain links TRBV28 with TRBJ1-2, with TRBD1 matching over 9 bases. Germline CDR1 reads MDHEN; CDR2 reads SYDVKM. The CDR3 is made up of 13 amino acids. Losses at the gene ends were 2 bases for V and 8 bases for J; bases not matched to a gene: 3. In nucleotides, the CDR3 is TGTGCCAGCAGTTTAGGGACAGGGAGGGGCTACACCTTC. Translating gives CASSLGTGRGYTF.

The J gene is TRBJ2-7, the V gene TRBV10-2, with TRBD2 matching over 15 bases. Germline V gives CDR1 WSHSY, CDR2 SAAADI. The CDR3 has 15 residues. V lost 8 bases, J lost 4 bases, and 6 bases stayed unmatched. CDR3 sequence: CASGGTSGRSYEQYF. The CDR3 nucleotides are TGCGCCAGCGGGGGGACTAGCGGGAGGTCATACGAGCAGTACTTC.

V gene TRBV5-1 combines with J gene TRBJ2-1, with 13 bases that match TRBD2. CDR3 length equals 19 residues. Trimming cost V 3 bases and J 4 bases; bases outside gene matches: 13. Germline V lookup: CDR1 SGHRS, CDR2 YFSETQ. The CDR3 protein is CASSSPGTSGNIVYNEQFF. CDR3 nucleotide sequence: TGCGCCAGCAGCTCCCCCGGGACTAGCGGGAATATCGTGTACAATGAGCAGTTCTTC.

V usage is TRBV5-1 and J usage is TRBJ2-1; D not certain. Trimming left V 1 base short and J 10 bases short, with 6 bases between. The CDR3 has 11 amino acids. CDR1 is SGHRS and CDR2 is YFSETQ in the germline V gene. CDR3 in amino acids: CASSLFFEQFF. The CDR3 region has the DNA TGCGCCAGCAGCTTGTTCTTCGAGCAGTTCTTC.

CDR3 region: CTSSQGKRRAQYF. DNA of the CDR3: TGCACCAGCAGCCAGGGTAAGAGGCGAGCGCAGTATTTT. The chain couples TRBV1 to TRBJ2-3; the table's D call TRBD2 went unverified against the DNA. TRBV1 is listed as a pseudogene. The CDR3 runs 13 residues.

The table lists this clone with a count of one. The chain employs TRBV2 and TRBJ2-5; 7 nucleotides agree with TRBD1. The CDR3 spans 12 residues. Germline V gene data show CDR1 as SNHLY and CDR2 as FYNNEI. V shed 8 bases and J 4 bases; nucleotides not matched to a gene: 4. CDR3 in amino acids: CASCHRGETQYF. The CDR3 coding sequence is TGTGCCAGCTGCCACAGGGGAGAGACCCAGTACTTC.

The chain uses TRBV28 and TRBJ1-5; D might be TRBD1 (5 bases). Trimming cost V 2 bases and J 3 bases, with 8 bases left between them. The CDR3 runs 14 residues. Germline CDR1 and CDR2: MDHEN and SYDVKM. The CDR3 spells CASSLAGFNQPQHF. DNA for the CDR3: TGTGCCAGCAGTTTAGCAGGGTTCAATCAGCCCCAGCATTTT. The whole variable domain, filled in from reference TRBV28 and TRBJ1-5, reads DVKVTQSSRYLVKRTGEKVFLECVQDMDHENMFWYRQDPGLGLRLIYFSYDVKMKEKGDIPEGYSVSREKKERFSLILESASTNQTSMYLCASSLAGFNQPQHFGDGTRLSIL.

V usage is TRBV4-2 and J usage is TRBJ2-7; D unclear. V lost 3 bases and J 3 bases, leaving 9 bases between the germline ends. The germline gives CDR1 LGHNA, CDR2 YNFKEQ. CDR3 length equals 13 residues. The DNA of the CDR3 is TGTGCCAGCAGCCAGGCACCCAACTACGAGCAGTACTTC. As protein: CASSQAPNYEQYF.

This rearrangement joins TRBV6-5 to TRBJ2-7; 7 nucleotides match TRBD2. V shed 5 bases, J shed 4 bases, and the junction held 5 bases outside the gene matches. CDR1 MNHEY and CDR2 SVGAGI come from the germline V gene. The CDR3 sequence is 13 residues long. The CDR3, as DNA: TGTGCCAGCAGTCCGGGGACTAAGTACGAGCAGTACTTC. Amino acids: CASSPGTKYEQYF.

The genes are TRBV4-2 and TRBJ2-5; 9 bases are shared with TRBD2. The trim removed 1 base at V and 0 bases at J, leaving 9 bases unmatched. The CDR3 covers 18 residues. Germline CDR1 and CDR2: LGHNA and YNFKEQ. This chain's CDR3 is CASSQAGLAGRNQETQYF. The CDR3 region has the DNA TGTGCCAGCAGCCAAGCCGGCCTAGCGGGAAGAAACCAAGAGACCCAGTACTTC.

A word on this clone: Other DNA sequences in the same sample also yield this CDR3. This chain connects TRBV20-1 to TRBJ2-5; 7 positions match TRBD1. Germline V gives CDR1 DFQATT, CDR2 SNEGSKA (reference sequence). Trimming took 5 bases from V and 5 from J; bases not matched to a gene: 2. The CDR3 consists of 11 residues. The CDR3 sequence is CSARRGETQYF. CDR3 bases: TGCAGTGCTCGCAGGGGGGAGACCCAGTACTTC.

V usage is TRBV27 and J usage is TRBJ2-3; TRBD2 aligns across 11 bases. Trimming removed 6 bases from V and 5 bases from J; junction bases left unmatched: 10. This CDR3 is 16 amino acids long. The germline V gene has CDR1 MNHEY and CDR2 SMNVEV (reference sequence). The CDR3 is CASRIAGGLPLDTQYF. The CDR3 nucleotides are TGTGCCAGCAGGATAGCGGGAGGGCTCCCCTTAGATACGCAGTATTTT.

This chain connects TRBV5-1 to TRBJ2-6, with D unclear. The germline gives CDR1 SGHRS, CDR2 YFSETQ. The V end lost 7 bases, the J end lost 4 bases, and 9 bases lay between the germline ends. The CDR3 runs to 13 residues. The CDR3 region has the DNA TGCGCCAGCGAACCAGGAGGGGCCAACGTCCTGACTTTC. Protein: CASEPGGANVLTF.

This chain links TRBV4-1 with TRBJ1-1; TRBD1 might be the D (6 bases). This CDR3 spans 15 amino acids. V was clipped by 8 bases and J by 1 base, with 17 bases between them. Germline lookup yields CDR1 MGHRA and CDR2 YSYEKL. The DNA of the CDR3 is TGCGCCAGCTCTAACCGCGGACAGCCGAACACTGAAGCTTTCTTT. It translates to CASSNRGQPNTEAFF.

The V and J genes are TRBV4-1 and TRBJ2-1, with D maybe TRBD2 (5 bases). V lost 4 bases, J lost 4 bases, and 11 bases lay in between. In germline, CDR1 is MGHRA, CDR2 YSYEKL. This CDR3 has 14 residues. The CDR3 nucleotides are TGCGCCAGCAGCCGCGGAGGCATTTACAATGAGCAGTTCTTC. Translated, it gives CASSRGGIYNEQFF.